This TCR beta chain was captured in a study of shared clonotypes between healthy human individuals. The wider study: The people who gave samples were two women and a few men aged 18 to 49.

On this clone: Its antigen remains unknown.

The naive CD8 subset, CD45RO-negative cells positively selected for CCR7, excluded terminally differentiated effector memory CD45RA+ cells. Assay execution took place at the deep level. Profiled with immunoSEQ multiplex PCR; TCRdb holds only in-frame clones, not every one. Among just over 2,000,000 clones, roughly 95% were seen once, and the ten largest hold more than 0.95%. Study-level points and caveats: In this cohort, only blood was sampled, and tissue repertoires likely differ. Against clonotypes common to all four donors, non-shared ones had lower generation probabilities.

The receptor was derived from a man between 18 and 29 years old in good health. The sequenced sample was naive CD8+ T cells sorted from blood.

In nucleotides, the CDR3 is TGTGCCAGCAGTTTAGCGGGTTGGGGGGGGGAGCTGTTTTTT. Its protein is CASSLAGWGGELFF. J is TRBJ2-2 and V is TRBV27; D possibly uses TRBD1 or TRBD2 (5 bases each). The CDR3 sequence is 14 residues long. Germline CDR1 is MNHEY and CDR2 is SMNVEV (reference sequence). V lost 2 bases, J lost 8 bases, and 12 bases lay in between.